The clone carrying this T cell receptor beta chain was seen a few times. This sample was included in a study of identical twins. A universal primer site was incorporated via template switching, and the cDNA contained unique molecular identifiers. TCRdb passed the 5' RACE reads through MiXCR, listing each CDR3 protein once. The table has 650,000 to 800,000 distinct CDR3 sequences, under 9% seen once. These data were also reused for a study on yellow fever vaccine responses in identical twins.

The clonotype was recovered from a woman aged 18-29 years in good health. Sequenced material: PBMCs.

The CDR3 protein is CSVADDYYGYTF. The CDR3 nucleotides are TGCAGCGTTGCGGATGATTACTATGGCTACACCTTC. J is TRBJ1-2 and V is TRBV29-1, with D hard to call. CDR3 length equals 12 residues. Trimming cost V 4 bases and J 3 bases, with 9 bases left between them. The germline V gene encodes CDR1 SQVTM and CDR2 ANQGSEA.